These 21 T cell receptor beta chains originate from one sample sequenced in a study of T cell responses to AZD1222 COVID-19 vaccine. Profiling relied on immunoSEQ multiplex PCR, and the TCRdb table lists in-frame clones only, not all of them. Here the sample spans roughly 180,000 clones, 87% being singletons. The sample was peripheral blood, taken on day 0 of MenACWY control vaccination. The source of these receptors is an adult in good health.

The gene calls are TRBV9 and TRBJ2-1, with D possibly called TRBD1 or TRBD2 (5 bases each). Per germline, CDR1 SGDLS and CDR2 YYNGEE. This CDR3 is built from 17 residues. With 3 bases removed from V and 0 bases from J, the gap between germline ends came to 16 bases. This CDR3 is CASSASSSGRSYNEQFF. In nucleotides, the CDR3 is TGTGCCAGCAGCGCCTCCTCTTCGGGGCGCTCCTACAATGAGCAGTTCTTC.

V and J are TRBV5-6 and TRBJ1-6; unclear D gene. V was pared by 3 bases and J by 0 bases, with 10 bases between. Germline V CDR1 and CDR2: SGHDT, YYEEEE. The CDR3 is 16 amino acids. The CDR3 nucleotides are TGTGCCAGCAGCTCGAGAGAGCGCTCCTATAATTCACCCCTCCACTTT. It codes for CASSSRERSYNSPLHF. The variable domain in full, completed from reference TRBV5-6 and TRBJ1-6, reads DAGVTQSPTHLIKTRGQQVTLRCSPKSGHDTVSWYQQALGQGPQFIFQYYEEEERQRGNFPDRFSGHQFPNYSSELNVNALLLGDSALYLCASSSRERSYNSPLHFGNGTRLTVT.

The chain links TRBV6-5 to TRBJ1-2, with TRBD1 identical over 8 bases. CDR1 and CDR2 from the germline V gene are MNHEY and SVGAGI. V lost 2 bases to trimming and J lost 2 bases; unmatched junction nucleotides: 1. The CDR3 totals 14 residues. CDR3 region: CASSYRTGNYGYTF. Here the CDR3 DNA reads TGTGCCAGCAGTTACCGGACAGGGAACTATGGCTACACCTTC.

The chain couples TRBV6-1 to TRBJ1-1, with D uncertain. The CDR3 totals 17 residues. In germline, CDR1 is MNHNS, CDR2 SASEGT. V was pared by 3 bases and J by 0 bases, with 17 bases between. In nucleotides, the CDR3 is TGTGCCAGCAGTGAGGCAGGCCTACAAACGATGAACACTGAAGCTTTCTTT. Translation gives CASSEAGLQTMNTEAFF.

This clone was counted between two and nine times. This rearrangement joins TRBV4-2 to TRBJ1-2, with 8 bases matching TRBD1. V lost 3 bases, J lost 4 bases, and 10 bases stayed unmatched. Per the germline V gene, CDR1 is LGHNA and CDR2 is YNFKEQ. This CDR3 spans 16 amino acids. This CDR3 reads CASSQAAGGSSYGYTF. CDR3 nucleotides: TGTGCCAGCAGCCAGGCTGCAGGGGGCTCCAGCTATGGCTACACCTTC.

This chain joins TRBV20-1 and TRBJ1-4, with D unresolved. Germline CDR1 is DFQATT and CDR2 is SNEGSKA (reference sequence). The CDR3 runs 13 residues. The ends were cut back, 5 bases at V and 4 bases at J, with 11 bases in the middle. CDR3 amino acids: CSACDMDNEKLFF. CDR3 in DNA: TGCAGTGCTTGTGACATGGATAATGAAAAACTGTTTTTT.

The rearrangement links TRBV2 to TRBJ1-5; D not resolved. This CDR3 is 14 amino acids long. CDR1 and CDR2 from the germline V gene are SNHLY and FYNNEI. Trimming removed 0 bases at V and 9 bases at J, with 12 bases between. The CDR3 DNA sequence: TGTGCCAGCAGTGAAGCGGAACAGACGTGGCCCCAGCATTTT. It is translated as CASSEAEQTWPQHF.

The chain couples TRBV19 to TRBJ1-5; 8 bases agree with TRBD1. This CDR3 region has 14 residues. Germline V lookup: CDR1 LNHDA, CDR2 SQIVND (reference sequence). J lost 2 bases, V lost 8 bases, and 5 bases had no gene match. In DNA, the CDR3 is TGTGCCAGTTCCCCGACAGGGGGCAATCAGCCCCAGCATTTT. Protein sequence: CASSPTGGNQPQHF.

The gene calls are TRBV15 and TRBJ2-1, with D unresolved. The germline V gene encodes CDR1 LNHNV and CDR2 YYDKDF (reference sequence). The length of the CDR3 is 13 residues. The V end lost 0 bases, the J end lost 9 bases, and 9 bases lay between the germline ends. CDR3 sequence reads: CATSRDRAREQFF. The CDR3 DNA sequence: TGTGCCACCAGCAGAGATCGGGCCCGTGAGCAGTTCTTC.

In its sample, this clone was seen a few times. J is TRBJ1-4 and V is TRBV6-6; D is perhaps TRBD1 (6 bases). V shed 0 bases and J shed 7 bases, with 12 bases lying between them. Germline CDR1 MNHNY, CDR2 SVGAGI (reference sequence). CDR3 size: 15 residues. CDR3 region: CASSYSGTLGEKLFF. The CDR3 nucleotides read TGTGCCAGCAGTTACTCCGGGACACTGGGTGAAAAACTGTTTTTT.

The rearrangement joins TRBV11-2 to TRBJ2-1; D call uncertain. This CDR3 spans 13 amino acids. Germline CDR1 is SGHAT and CDR2 is FQNNGV. Trimming took 4 bases from V and 5 from J, leaving 9 bases between them. The CDR3 DNA is TGTGCCAGCAGCTCAATAAGGAACAATGAGCAGTTCTTC. This sequence encodes CASSSIRNNEQFF.

This rearrangement joins TRBV6-5 to TRBJ2-1, with 9 bases aligning to TRBD1. V lost 5 bases to trimming and J lost 3 bases; unmatched junction nucleotides: 2. CDR1 is MNHEY, CDR2 SVGAGI, per germline. The CDR3 totals 14 residues. The CDR3 region is CASSRTGDYNEQFF. The CDR3 DNA reads as TGTGCCAGCAGTCGGACAGGGGACTACAATGAGCAGTTCTTC.

V usage is TRBV7-2 and J usage is TRBJ1-2; D possibly corresponds to TRBD1 (5 bases). Trimming took off 3 bases at V and 0 bases at J, with 8 bases between the two ends. Germline CDR1 reads SGHTA; CDR2 reads FQGNSA. The CDR3 covers 14 residues. The DNA of the CDR3 is TGTGCCAGCAGCTTTGACAGAACTAACTATGGCTACACCTTC. Encoded protein: CASSFDRTNYGYTF.

J is TRBJ1-1 and V is TRBV30; D is undetermined. The CDR3 covers 11 residues. Trimming cost V 2 bases and J 8 bases, with 9 bases left between them. Per the germline V gene, CDR1 is GTSNPN and CDR2 is SVGIG (reference sequence). CDR3 loop: CAWSPAREAFF. The CDR3 region has the DNA TGTGCCTGGAGTCCCGCTCGAGAAGCTTTCTTT.

V gene TRBV29-1 combines with J gene TRBJ2-3, with D unclear. Germline loops: CDR1 SQVTM, CDR2 ANQGSEA. The V gene lost 1 base and the J gene lost 2 bases, with 4 bases spanning the gap. This CDR3 is built from 12 residues. The CDR3 DNA reads as TGCAGCGTTGAAGGGTACACAGATACGCAGTATTTT. Its translation: CSVEGYTDTQYF.

The chain links TRBV28 to TRBJ1-5, with D possibly matching TRBD1 (5 bases). The germline CDR1 and CDR2 sequences are MDHEN and SYDVKM. CDR3 size: 14 residues. V lost 6 bases and J 3 bases, leaving 12 bases between the germline ends. The CDR3 spells CASRIQGFNQPQHF. CDR3 DNA sequence: TGTGCCAGCAGGATTCAGGGTTTCAATCAGCCCCAGCATTTT.

CDR3 region: CSVAPGLAGGVEQYF. CDR3 coding DNA: TGCAGCGTGGCACCTGGACTAGCGGGAGGGGTCGAGCAGTACTTC. V is TRBV29-1 and J is TRBJ2-7; the match to TRBD2 covers 15 bases. J lost 6 bases, V lost 6 bases, and 9 bases had no gene match. The V gene's germline CDR1 is SQVTM and CDR2 ANQGSEA. The CDR3 sequence is 15 residues long.

On this clone itself: At one end, the junction sequence differs from germline, possibly due to a read error. The chain employs TRBV7-8 and TRBJ2-1; 8 bases align to TRBD2. The CDR3 contains 13 residues. From germline, CDR1 is SGHVS and CDR2 FQNEAQ. DNA of the CDR3: TGTGCCAGCAGCTTAAGCCCCCAGCGGGAGCTGTTCTTC. Translating gives CASSLSPQRELFF. The full variable domain, rest sourced from reference TRBV7-8 and TRBJ2-1, is GAGVSQSPRYKVAKRGQDVALRCDPISGHVSLFWYQQALGQGPEFLTYFQNEAQLDKSGLPSDRFFAERPEGSVSTLKIQRTQQEDSAVYLCASSLSPQRELFFGPGTRLTVL.

V usage is TRBV14 and J usage is TRBJ2-7, with 7 positions matching TRBD1. CDR3 length: 14 residues. CDR1 and CDR2 (germline): SGHDN, FVKESK. The V and J ends lost 3 bases and 3 bases, in that order; junction bases with no gene match: 5. The CDR3 DNA reads as TGTGCCAGCAGCCACCCTCGGACAGGCTACGAGCAGTACTTC. Translating gives CASSHPRTGYEQYF.

The V gene is TRBV5-4, the J gene TRBJ2-1; D gene ambiguous. Germline CDR1 SGHNT, CDR2 YYREEE (reference sequence). The ends were cut back, 4 bases at V and 0 bases at J, with 11 bases in the middle. There are 15 residues in the CDR3. CDR3: CASSLMTGSYNEQFF. The DNA for the CDR3 is TGTGCCAGCAGCCTAATGACGGGCTCCTACAATGAGCAGTTCTTC.

This rearrangement joins TRBV28 to TRBJ1-2; D uncertain. The CDR3 spans 12 residues. The germline V and J ends were trimmed by 2 bases and 3 bases, with 4 bases remaining between them. CDR1 and CDR2 from the germline V gene are MDHEN and SYDVKM. The CDR3 nucleotides read TGTGCCAGCAGTTTAGAGTACTATGGCTACACCTTC. It translates to CASSLEYYGYTF.